This record looks at one T cell receptor beta chain sequence and its context. This entry is derived from a study of shared clonotypes between healthy human individuals. Using immunoSEQ multiplex PCR, the repertoire was profiled, and TCRdb retains in-frame clones only, with some absent. The repertoire consists of about 480,000 clones, with approximately 79% occurring once and the leading ten covering around 13%. CDR3 length: 15 amino acids. Trimming cost V 3 bases and J 5 bases, with 17 bases left between them. Germline lookup yields CDR1 MNHEY and CDR2 SMNVEV (reference sequence). V and J are TRBV27 and TRBJ2-7; D possibly corresponds to TRBD2 (6 bases). The sequencing input was PBMCs. This TCR was recovered from a middle-aged woman in good health. Some clones in this sample may be carry-over from other donors' samples. The CDR3 nucleotides read TGTGCCAGCAGTTTGGAGGGCCCCATCGCGGACGAGCAGTACTTC. Encoded protein: CASSLEGPIADEQYF.